This T cell receptor (beta chain) was obtained from a study of shared clonotypes between healthy human individuals. The repertoire was sequenced with immunoSEQ multiplex PCR; TCRdb's copy has only in-frame clones and lacks some. The table includes approximately 1.9 million clones, approximately 92% detected once. The CDR3 is 16 residues long. The V gene's germline CDR1 is SGHNT and CDR2 YYREEE (reference sequence). V lost 2 bases and J lost 0, with 14 bases in between. CD45RO-negative, CCR7-positively selected cells formed the naive CD8 fraction, excluding terminally differentiated effector memory CD45RA+ cells.

The sequencing sample was made of naive CD8+ T cells from PBMCs. The TCR sequence derives from a young man in good health. Some clones in this sample may be carry-over from other donors' samples. The chain links TRBV5-4 to TRBJ1-1; perhaps TRBD1 as D (5 bases). The CDR3 loop is CASSFGTDLMNTEAFF. Here the CDR3 DNA reads TGTGCCAGCAGCTTCGGGACTGACCTGATGAACACTGAAGCTTTCTTT.